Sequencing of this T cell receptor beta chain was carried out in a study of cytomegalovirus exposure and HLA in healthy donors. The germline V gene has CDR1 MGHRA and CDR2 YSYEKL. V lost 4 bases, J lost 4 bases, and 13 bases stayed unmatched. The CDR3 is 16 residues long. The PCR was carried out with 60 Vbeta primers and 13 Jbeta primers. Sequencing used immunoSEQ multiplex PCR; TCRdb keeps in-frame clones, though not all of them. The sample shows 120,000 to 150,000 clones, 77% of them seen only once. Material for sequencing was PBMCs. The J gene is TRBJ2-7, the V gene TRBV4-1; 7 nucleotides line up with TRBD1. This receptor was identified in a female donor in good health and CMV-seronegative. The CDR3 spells CASSLASGTELYEQYF. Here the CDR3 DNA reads TGCGCCAGCAGCCTGGCCTCCGGGACAGAGCTATACGAGCAGTACTTC.